This TCR beta chain was captured by sequencing in a study of lymphopenia after photon versus proton radiotherapy. Some clones are missing from TCRdb's copy, which holds only in-frame ones; the method was immunoSEQ multiplex PCR. The repertoire consists of 55,000 to 70,000 clones, with 70% to 90% occurring once and the leading ten covering less than 2.5%. V was clipped by 6 bases and J by 10 bases, with 16 bases between them. The CDR3 has 14 amino acids. Germline V gives CDR1 MNHEY, CDR2 SVGAGI. This receptor was taken from a man aged 35-49 years with gastric cancer. Specimen: peripheral blood, collected from a patient treated with photon-based radiotherapy. This chain uses TRBV6-5 with TRBJ1-6, with D possibly matching TRBD1 (5 bases). DNA of the CDR3: TGTGCCAGCAGGGAAGCAGGGTCGCAATCACCCCTCCACTTT. Translation: CASREAGSQSPLHF.